Sequencing of this T cell receptor beta chain was carried out in a study of T cell changes during pregnancy in multiple sclerosis. This CDR3 is built from 14 residues. The ends lost 10 bases at V and 8 bases at J; junction bases unmatched: 13. Looked up from germline, CDR1 is SNHLY and CDR2 is FYNNEI. This table comes from immunoSEQ multiplex PCR, and its TCRdb copy is limited to in-frame clones, with some not included. The data hold tens of thousands of clones, with around 92% observed a single time. V gene TRBV2 combines with J gene TRBJ2-4, with TRBD1 matching 8 bases. The material sequenced was peripheral blood. This receptor was obtained from a female donor with multiple sclerosis, enrolled in a pregnancy study. CDR3 region: CATRRWQGADIQYF. As DNA, the CDR3 is TGTGCCACCCGGCGGTGGCAGGGGGCTGACATTCAGTACTTC. The full variable domain, its missing parts supplied by reference TRBV2 and TRBJ2-4, is EPEVTQTPSHQVTQMGQEVILRCVPISNHLYFYWYRQILGQKVEFLVSFYNNEISEKSEIFDDQFSVERPDGSNFTLKIRSTKLEDSAMYFCATRRWQGADIQYFGAGTRLSVL.